The source of this TCR beta chain is a study of blood T cell repertoires in COVID-19. In the original workflow: By means of reference gene primer amplification, nucleated cell counts were estimated. TCRdb keeps only in-frame clones here, not all; method: immunoSEQ multiplex PCR. The V and J calls and clone size were taken over from that table, and D and trimming were inferred from the DNA. The sample lists around 130,000 clones; more than 85% were seen once. Germline V lookup: CDR1 SGHKS, CDR2 YYEKEE (reference sequence). CDR3 length: 16 amino acids. V shed 2 bases, J shed 4 bases, and the junction held 7 bases outside the gene matches.

The clonotype comes from a man aged 50 to 59 with active or convalescent COVID-19. The J gene is TRBJ1-3, the V gene TRBV5-5; the match to TRBD1 covers 9 bases. The specimen was peripheral blood. The CDR3 sequence: CASSFPGTGSGNTIYF. CDR3 sequence (DNA): TGTGCCAGCAGCTTCCCCGGGACAGGGTCCGGAAACACCATATATTTT.